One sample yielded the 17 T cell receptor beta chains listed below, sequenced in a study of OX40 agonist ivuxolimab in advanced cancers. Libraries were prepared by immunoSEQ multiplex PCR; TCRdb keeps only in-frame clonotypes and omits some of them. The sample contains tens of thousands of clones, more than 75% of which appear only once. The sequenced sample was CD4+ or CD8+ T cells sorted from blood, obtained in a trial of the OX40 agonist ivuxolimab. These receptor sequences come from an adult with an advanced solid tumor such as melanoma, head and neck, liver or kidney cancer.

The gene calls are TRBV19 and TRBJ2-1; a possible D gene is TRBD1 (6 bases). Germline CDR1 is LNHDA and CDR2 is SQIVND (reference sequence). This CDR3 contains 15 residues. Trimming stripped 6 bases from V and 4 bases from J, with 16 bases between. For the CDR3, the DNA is TGTGCCAGTAGGTTACAGGGCTCAGGGTACAATGAGCAGTTCTTC. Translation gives CASRLQGSGYNEQFF.

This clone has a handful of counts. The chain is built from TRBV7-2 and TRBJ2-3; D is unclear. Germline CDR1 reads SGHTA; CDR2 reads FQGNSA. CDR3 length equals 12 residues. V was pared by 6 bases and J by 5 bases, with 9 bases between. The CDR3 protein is CASRPPGDTQYF. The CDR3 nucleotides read TGTGCCAGCAGGCCGCCTGGAGATACGCAGTATTTT.

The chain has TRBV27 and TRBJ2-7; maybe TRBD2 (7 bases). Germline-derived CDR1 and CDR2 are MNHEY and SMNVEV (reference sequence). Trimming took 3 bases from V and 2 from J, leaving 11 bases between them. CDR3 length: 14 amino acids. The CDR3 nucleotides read TGTGCCAGCAGTTTCGGGGGGCAAGCCTACGAGCAGTACTTC. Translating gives CASSFGGQAYEQYF.

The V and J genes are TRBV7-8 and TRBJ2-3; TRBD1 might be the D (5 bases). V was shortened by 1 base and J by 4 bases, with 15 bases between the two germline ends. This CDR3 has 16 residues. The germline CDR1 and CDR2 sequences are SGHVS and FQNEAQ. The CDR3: CASSLEAGLSPDTQYF. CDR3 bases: TGTGCCAGCAGCTTAGAGGCAGGGTTAAGCCCAGATACGCAGTATTTT. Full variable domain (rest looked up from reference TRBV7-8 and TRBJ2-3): GAGVSQSPRYKVAKRGQDVALRCDPISGHVSLFWYQQALGQGPEFLTYFQNEAQLDKSGLPSDRFFAERPEGSVSTLKIQRTQQEDSAVYLCASSLEAGLSPDTQYFGPGTRLTVL.

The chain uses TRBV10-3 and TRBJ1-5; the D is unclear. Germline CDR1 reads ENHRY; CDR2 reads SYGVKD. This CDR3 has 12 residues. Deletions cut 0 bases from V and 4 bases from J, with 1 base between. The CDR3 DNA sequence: TGTGCCATCAGTGAGTCTAATCAGCCCCAGCATTTT. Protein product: CAISESNQPQHF.

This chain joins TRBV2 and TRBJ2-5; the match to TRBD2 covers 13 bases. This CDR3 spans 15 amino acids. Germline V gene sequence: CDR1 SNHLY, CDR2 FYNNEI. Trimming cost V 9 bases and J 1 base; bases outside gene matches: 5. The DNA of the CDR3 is TGTGCCAGTTGGGGGACTAGCGGGGCCCAAGAGACCCAGTACTTC. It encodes CASWGTSGAQETQYF.

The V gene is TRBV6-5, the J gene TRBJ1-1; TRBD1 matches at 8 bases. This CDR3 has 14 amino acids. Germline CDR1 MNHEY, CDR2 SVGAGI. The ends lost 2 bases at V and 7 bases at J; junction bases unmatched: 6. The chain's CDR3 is CASSYTRGRGEAFF. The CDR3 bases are TGTGCCAGCAGTTACACCAGGGGGCGGGGTGAAGCTTTCTTT.

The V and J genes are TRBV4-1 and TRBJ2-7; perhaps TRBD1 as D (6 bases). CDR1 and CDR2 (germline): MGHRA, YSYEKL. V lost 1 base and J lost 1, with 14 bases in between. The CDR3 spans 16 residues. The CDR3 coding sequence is TGCGCCAGCAGCCAAGCTGTAACAGGGATATCCTACGAGCAGTACTTC. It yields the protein CASSQAVTGISYEQYF.

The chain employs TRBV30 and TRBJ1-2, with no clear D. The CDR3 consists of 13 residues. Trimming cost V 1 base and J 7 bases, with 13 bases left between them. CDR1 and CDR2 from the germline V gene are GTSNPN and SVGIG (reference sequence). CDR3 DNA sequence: TGTGCCTGGAGTGGGGTTCAGGAGGTTGGCTACACCTTC. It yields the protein CAWSGVQEVGYTF.

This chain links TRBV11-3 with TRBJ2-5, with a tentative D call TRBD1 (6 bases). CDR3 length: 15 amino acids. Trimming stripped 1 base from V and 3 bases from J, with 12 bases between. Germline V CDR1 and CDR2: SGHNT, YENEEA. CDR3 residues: CASSLGGGIKETQYF. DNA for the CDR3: TGTGCCAGCAGCTTAGGTGGGGGCATCAAAGAGACCCAGTACTTC. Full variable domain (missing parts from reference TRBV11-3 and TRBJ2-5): EAGVVQSPRYKIIEKKQPVAFWCNPISGHNTLYWYLQNLGQGPELLIRYENEEAVDDSQLPKDRFSAERLKGVDSTLKIQPAELGDSAVYLCASSLGGGIKETQYFGPGTRLLVL.

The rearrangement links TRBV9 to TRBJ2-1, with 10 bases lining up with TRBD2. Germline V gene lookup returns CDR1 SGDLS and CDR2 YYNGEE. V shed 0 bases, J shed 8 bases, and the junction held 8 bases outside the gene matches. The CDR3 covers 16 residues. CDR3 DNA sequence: TGTGCCAGCAGCGTAGATCTAATAGCGGGGGGCGATGAGCAGTTCTTC. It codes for CASSVDLIAGGDEQFF.

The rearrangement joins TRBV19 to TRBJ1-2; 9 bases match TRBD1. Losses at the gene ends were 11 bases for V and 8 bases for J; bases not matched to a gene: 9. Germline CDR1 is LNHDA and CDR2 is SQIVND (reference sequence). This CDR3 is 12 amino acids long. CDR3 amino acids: CAGYRGLRGYTF. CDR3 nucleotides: TGTGCCGGATACAGGGGGCTGCGGGGCTACACCTTC.

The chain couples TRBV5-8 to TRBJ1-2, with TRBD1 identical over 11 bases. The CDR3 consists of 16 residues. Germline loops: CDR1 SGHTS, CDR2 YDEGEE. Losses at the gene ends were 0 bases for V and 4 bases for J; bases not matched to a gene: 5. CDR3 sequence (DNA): TGTGCCAGCAGCTTGGAAGGGACAGGGGGGATCTATGGCTACACCTTC. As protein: CASSLEGTGGIYGYTF.

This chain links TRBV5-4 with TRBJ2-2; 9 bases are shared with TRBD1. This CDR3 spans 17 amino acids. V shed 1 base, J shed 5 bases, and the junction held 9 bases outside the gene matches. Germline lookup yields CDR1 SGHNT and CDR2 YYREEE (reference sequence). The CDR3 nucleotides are TGTGCCAGCAGCTTGTCACCCGGGACAGGGCTAACCGGGGAGCTGTTTTTT. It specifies CASSLSPGTGLTGELFF.

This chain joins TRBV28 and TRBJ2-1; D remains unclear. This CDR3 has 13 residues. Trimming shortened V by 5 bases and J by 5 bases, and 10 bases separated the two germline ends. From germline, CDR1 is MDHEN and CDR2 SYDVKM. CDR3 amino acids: CASSDPMNNEQFF. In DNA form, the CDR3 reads TGTGCCAGCAGTGACCCCATGAACAATGAGCAGTTCTTC.

CDR3 residues: CASSQGLLSGEQYF. In DNA form, the CDR3 reads TGCGCCAGCAGCCAAGGGTTGCTTTCCGGCGAGCAGTACTTC. The rearrangement joins TRBV4-1 to TRBJ2-7; D not resolved. The ends were cut back, 1 base at V and 6 bases at J, with 13 bases in the middle. The CDR3 extends over 14 amino acids. Germline V gene sequence: CDR1 MGHRA, CDR2 YSYEKL.

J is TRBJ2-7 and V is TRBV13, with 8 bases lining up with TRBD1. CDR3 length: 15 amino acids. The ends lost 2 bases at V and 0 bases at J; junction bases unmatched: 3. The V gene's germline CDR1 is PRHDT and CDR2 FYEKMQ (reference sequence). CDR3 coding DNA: TGTGCCAGCAGCTTACGAGGACAGGGCTCCTACGAGCAGTACTTC. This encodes CASSLRGQGSYEQYF.